This passage covers 30 T cell receptor beta chains from one sample sequenced in a study of T cell repertoires in cytomegalovirus infection. MiXCR was run by TCRdb on the reads, yielding one entry per CDR3 protein. The sample holds 70,000 to 75,000 distinct CDR3 sequences; around 3.8% are singletons and the top ten take under 25%. The sequenced sample was PBMCs. The receptor set was obtained from a human donor in good health (CMV status not recorded). Some clones in this sample may be carry-over from other donors' samples.

This clonotype was seen many times. The rearrangement joins TRBV7-3 to TRBJ2-7, with D hard to call. Trimming cost V 2 bases and J 2 bases, with 10 bases left between them. The CDR3 loop spans 14 amino acids. Germline V CDR1 and CDR2: SGHTA, FQGTGA. The CDR3 here is CASSLSFRPYEQYF. DNA for the CDR3: TGTGCCAGCAGCTTATCGTTCAGGCCCTACGAGCAGTACTTC.

This clonotype was seen at least ten times. V is TRBV7-3 and J is TRBJ1-1; D is unclear. Germline-derived CDR1 and CDR2 are SGHTA and FQGTGA. The V and J ends lost 2 bases and 0 bases respectively, with 10 bases between them. This CDR3 comprises 15 residues. CDR3 sequence reads: CASSLEAGLNTEAFF. CDR3 in DNA: TGTGCCAGCAGCTTAGAGGCAGGTCTGAACACTGAAGCTTTCTTT.

At least ten counts were recorded for this clonotype. The chain couples TRBV19 to TRBJ1-1; the D is unclear. The germline V gene encodes CDR1 LNHDA and CDR2 SQIVND (reference sequence). V was cut by 1 base and J by 6 bases, with 3 bases left in between. This CDR3 has 11 amino acids. CDR3 loop: CASSIAAEAFF. The CDR3 DNA reads TGTGCCAGTAGTATAGCCGCTGAAGCTTTCTTT.

This clonotype was detected ten times or more. The J gene is TRBJ1-3, the V gene TRBV7-2, with TRBD1 identical over 8 bases. The CDR3 covers 17 residues. J gave up 0 bases and V 5 bases, and 9 bases lay outside the gene matches. Germline V gene data show CDR1 as SGHTA and CDR2 as FQGNSA. In nucleotides, the CDR3 is TGTGCCAGCAGCCTACTTTCAGGGGGCCACTCTGGAAACACCATATATTTT. Its protein is CASSLLSGGHSGNTIYF.

This clonotype occurred many times. The gene calls are TRBV7-2 and TRBJ2-3, with D perhaps given as TRBD1 or TRBD2 (5 bases each). Between the trimmed V and J ends, which lost 3 bases and 0 bases, there was a span of 13 bases. This CDR3 comprises 16 residues. Germline assignment: CDR1 SGHTA and CDR2 FQGNSA. CDR3 sequence reads: CASSLSRGFSTDTQYF. DNA of the CDR3: TGTGCCAGCAGCTTGTCACGGGGCTTTAGCACAGATACGCAGTATTTT. Together with reference TRBV7-2 and TRBJ2-3, the CDR3 gives the full variable domain: GAGVSQSPSNKVTEKGKDVELRCDPISGHTALYWYRQSLGQGLEFLIYFQGNSAPDKSGLPSDRFSAERTGGSVSTLTIQRTQQEDSAVYLCASSLSRGFSTDTQYFGPGTRLTVL.

In this sample, this clonotype turned up many times. The J gene is TRBJ1-1, the V gene TRBV25-1, with a weak D call TRBD1 (5 bases). The CDR3 length is 14 residues. Trimming shortened V by 2 bases and J by 4 bases, and 11 bases separated the two germline ends. From germline, CDR1 is MGHDK and CDR2 SYGVNS. The CDR3 nucleotides are TGTGCCAGCAGTGAAGCAGGGACGGGCACTGAAGCTTTCTTT. It is translated as CASSEAGTGTEAFF.

V gene TRBV7-2 combines with J gene TRBJ1-1, with 8 nucleotides matching TRBD1. This CDR3 spans 15 amino acids. Germline CDR1 SGHTA, CDR2 FQGNSA. The trim removed 2 bases at V and 3 bases at J, leaving 5 bases unmatched. The CDR3 region is CASSLSRQGHTEAFF. The CDR3 coding sequence is TGTGCCAGCAGCTTATCCCGACAGGGGCACACTGAAGCTTTCTTT.

This clonotype was seen repeatedly, ten times or more. The rearrangement joins TRBV11-3 to TRBJ1-1; the D gene is possibly TRBD1 (6 bases). This CDR3 has 15 amino acids. Germline CDR1 and CDR2: SGHNT and YENEEA. Trimming pared 1 base from V and 1 base from J, leaving 10 bases between. The CDR3 is CASSLGTGANTEAFF. CDR3 sequence (DNA): TGTGCCAGCAGCTTAGGTACGGGGGCGAACACTGAAGCTTTCTTT.

By frequency in the sample, this clonotype is hyperexpanded (1% or more). The chain uses TRBV7-2 and TRBJ2-2, with D uncertain. V dropped 1 base and J dropped 0 bases, with 9 bases sitting between them. Germline CDR1 SGHTA, CDR2 FQGNSA. This CDR3 has 16 amino acids. CDR3 sequence: CASSLGPVTNTGELFF. CDR3 in DNA: TGTGCCAGCAGCTTAGGTCCGGTTACGAACACCGGGGAGCTGTTTTTT.

This clonotype was counted at least ten times. The V and J genes are TRBV4-1 and TRBJ2-2; unclear D gene. There are 15 residues in the CDR3. V was clipped by 2 bases and J by 6 bases, with 13 bases between them. Germline CDR1 MGHRA, CDR2 YSYEKL. The CDR3 DNA reads TGCGCCAGCAGCCAAAGCCCTACTTTGGCCGGGGAGCTGTTTTTT. Translation gives CASSQSPTLAGELFF.

This clonotype was counted ten times or more. V usage is TRBV7-6 and J usage is TRBJ2-3, with D perhaps TRBD2 (6 bases). In germline, CDR1 is SGHVS, CDR2 FNYEAQ. The CDR3 is 12 residues long. The CDR3 DNA reads as TGTGTCGGGCTAGCGATCACAGATACGCAGTATTTT. As protein: CVGLAITDTQYF.

This clonotype was found many times. The V and J genes are TRBV28 and TRBJ2-1; the match to TRBD2 covers 14 bases. CDR3 length: 19 amino acids. CDR1 MDHEN and CDR2 SYDVKM come from the germline V gene. The junction had 17 bases not matched to a gene; V was cut back by 6 bases and J by 7 bases. The CDR3 DNA reads as TGTGCCAGCAGGAAGGCCACAGGACTAGCGGGAGGAAGTGGGAATGAGCAGTTCTTC. It yields the protein CASRKATGLAGGSGNEQFF.

This clonotype has ten or more counts. The CDR3 sequence is CASGDSQETQYF. CDR3 coding DNA: TGTGCCAGCGGGGACTCACAAGAGACCCAGTACTTC. The genes are TRBV7-9 and TRBJ2-5; D is possibly TRBD2 (6 bases). The CDR3 contains 12 residues. Trimming removed 8 bases at V and 2 bases at J, with 9 bases between. CDR1 and CDR2 from the germline V gene are SEHNR and FQNEAQ (reference sequence). Complete variable domain (other parts from reference TRBV7-9 and TRBJ2-5): DTGVSQNPRHKITKRGQNVTFRCDPISEHNRLYWYRQTLGQGPEFLTYFQNEAQLEKSRLLSDRFSAERPKGSFSTLEIQRTEQGDSAMYLCASGDSQETQYFGPGTRLLVL.

This clonotype showed up many times. The J gene is TRBJ2-1, the V gene TRBV7-4; D is uncertain. The V gene's germline CDR1 is SGHVT and CDR2 SQSDAQ. The CDR3 has 16 amino acids. Trimming took off 4 bases at V and 0 bases at J, with 13 bases between the two ends. In nucleotides, the CDR3 is TGTGCCAGCAGCTGGGGTGGCCCCAGCTCCTACAATGAGCAGTTCTTC. This codes for CASSWGGPSSYNEQFF. Using reference TRBV7-4 and TRBJ2-1 for the parts outside the CDR3, the full variable domain is GAGVSQSPRYKVAKRGRDVALRCDSISGHVTLYWYRQTLGQGSEVLTYSQSDAQRDKSGRPSGRFSAERPERSVSTLKIQRTEQGDSAVYLCASSWGGPSSYNEQFFGPGTRLTVL.

In its sample, this clonotype was seen many times. The chain has TRBV7-2 and TRBJ1-5; TRBD1 might be the D (6 bases). The CDR3 consists of 13 residues. V lost 5 bases and J lost 7, with 12 bases in between. Germline V gives CDR1 SGHTA, CDR2 FQGNSA. The CDR3 is CASSEGGRQPQHF. Written as DNA, the CDR3 is TGTGCCAGCAGCGAAGGGGGAAGGCAGCCCCAGCATTTT.

This clonotype was observed many times. The J gene is TRBJ1-1, the V gene TRBV11-2, with 8 bases matching TRBD1. Trimming removed 3 bases from V and 11 bases from J; junction bases left unmatched: 11. Per germline, CDR1 SGHAT and CDR2 FQNNGV. This CDR3 has 14 residues. CDR3 in amino acids: CASSFDRGTLSAFF. For the CDR3, the DNA is TGTGCCAGCAGCTTCGACAGGGGAACACTTTCGGCTTTCTTT.

This clonotype was recorded many times. The V gene is TRBV7-2, the J gene TRBJ1-2, with D possibly being TRBD1 (6 bases). The germline gives CDR1 SGHTA, CDR2 FQGNSA. Deletions cut 8 bases from V and 5 bases from J, with 21 bases between. The CDR3 has 15 residues. CDR3 nucleotides: TGTGCCAGCTCGGAATCGGCAGGGGAGGGTTATGGCTACACCTTC. It codes for CASSESAGEGYGYTF. The whole variable domain, remainder taken from reference TRBV7-2 and TRBJ1-2, is GAGVSQSPSNKVTEKGKDVELRCDPISGHTALYWYRQSLGQGLEFLIYFQGNSAPDKSGLPSDRFSAERTGGSVSTLTIQRTQQEDSAVYLCASSESAGEGYGYTFGSGTRLTVV.

This clonotype was seen ten or more times. The chain uses TRBV28 and TRBJ2-7; 9 bases fit TRBD1. The length of the CDR3 is 16 residues. The V gene's germline CDR1 is MDHEN and CDR2 SYDVKM. J lost 5 bases, V lost 5 bases, and 13 bases had no gene match. This CDR3 is CASSPPPPGTGHEQYF. CDR3 coding DNA: TGTGCCAGCAGTCCCCCACCTCCCGGGACAGGGCACGAGCAGTACTTC.

Many counts were recorded for this clonotype. This chain joins TRBV5-5 and TRBJ2-5, with 7 bases matching TRBD1. Trimming took 4 bases from V and 4 from J; bases not matched to a gene: 4. The CDR3 runs to 13 residues. Germline V lookup: CDR1 SGHKS, CDR2 YYEKEE (reference sequence). The DNA for the CDR3 is TGTGCCAGCAGCCACAGGGGATCAGAGACCCAGTACTTC. Its protein is CASSHRGSETQYF.

There are many counts of this clonotype. The gene calls are TRBV7-2 and TRBJ2-5; tentatively, D is TRBD1 (5 bases). The CDR3 is 15 residues long. The V end lost 2 bases, the J end lost 5 bases, and 15 bases lay between the germline ends. CDR1 and CDR2 (germline): SGHTA, FQGNSA. CDR3 DNA sequence: TGTGCCAGCAGCTTATTGAAGGGGCACCCTGAGACCCAGTACTTC. This sequence encodes CASSLLKGHPETQYF.

CDR3 sequence reads: CATSDHKKETQYF. The CDR3 region has the DNA TGTGCCACCAGTGATCACAAGAAAGAGACCCAGTACTTC. This sequence joins TRBV24-1 and TRBJ2-5; D not certain. CDR1 is KGHDR, CDR2 SFDVKD, per germline. Trimming shortened V by 3 bases and J by 3 bases, and 7 bases separated the two germline ends. This CDR3 is built from 13 residues.

The table lists this clonotype with many counts. The V call is TRBV6-1, the J call TRBJ2-2; D uncertain. The length of the CDR3 is 13 residues. V shed 7 bases and J shed 1 base, with 7 bases lying between them. Germline CDR1 MNHNS, CDR2 SASEGT. The CDR3 nucleotides are TGTGCCAGCAACGCAGGGAACACCGGGGAGCTGTTTTTT. It yields the protein CASNAGNTGELFF.

At least ten counts were recorded for this clonotype. Sequence at one end of the junction differs from germline and may be a read error. The chain carries TRBV4-1 and TRBJ2-7; possibly TRBD2 for D (6 bases). The CDR3 is 15 amino acids. The germline CDR1 and CDR2 sequences are MGHRA and YSYEKL. This CDR3 is CASSQGRGTRNEQYF. CDR3 DNA sequence: TGTGCCAGCAGCCAAGGTCGGGGGACTCGGAACGAGCAGTACTTC.

In its sample, this clonotype was seen many times. This chain uses TRBV11-2 with TRBJ2-5; the match to TRBD2 covers 8 bases. The CDR3 has 16 residues. J gave up 2 bases and V 5 bases, and 10 bases lay outside the gene matches. Germline CDR1 is SGHAT and CDR2 is FQNNGV. The DNA of the CDR3 is TGTGCCAGCAGCGCGCGCCTAACTAGCGGACAAGAGACCCAGTACTTC. Translating it yields CASSARLTSGQETQYF.

This clonotype was counted at least ten times. This chain links TRBV7-2 with TRBJ2-3, with D perhaps being TRBD1 or TRBD2 (5 bases each). The CDR3 spans 16 residues. The germline V gene has CDR1 SGHTA and CDR2 FQGNSA. The ends were cut back, 2 bases at V and 6 bases at J, with 18 bases in the middle. The CDR3 sequence is CASSLSRGVSADTQYF. CDR3 DNA: TGTGCCAGCAGCTTATCGAGGGGTGTTTCTGCCGATACGCAGTATTTT.

This clonotype was observed at least ten times. The CDR3 coding sequence is TGTGCCAGCAGCTTTAACCGCGTGAATGAGCAGTTCTTC. Residues: CASSFNRVNEQFF. The V gene is TRBV11-1, the J gene TRBJ2-1, with D unclear. The germline V and J ends were trimmed by 3 bases and 7 bases, with 10 bases remaining between them. The CDR3 has 13 residues. Germline CDR1 SGHAT, CDR2 FQDESV (reference sequence).

The table lists this clonotype with many counts. The V and J genes are TRBV7-2 and TRBJ2-5; 12 positions match TRBD2. The germline V gene has CDR1 SGHTA and CDR2 FQGNSA. This CDR3 spans 16 amino acids. J gave up 5 bases and V 1 base, and 5 bases lay outside the gene matches. CDR3 sequence reads: CASSLVASGGGETQYF. In nucleotides, the CDR3 is TGTGCCAGCAGCTTAGTGGCTAGCGGGGGGGGTGAGACCCAGTACTTC.

This clonotype was detected many times. The rearrangement links TRBV6-2 or TRBV6-3 to TRBJ1-1, with D unresolved. The germline V and J ends were trimmed by 6 bases and 5 bases, with 10 bases remaining between them. Per germline, CDR1 MNHEY and CDR2 SVGEGT. This CDR3 is 12 amino acids long. CDR3 coding DNA: TGTGCCAGCAGAGATCCGAAGACTGAAGCTTTCTTT. It yields the protein CASRDPKTEAFF.

This clonotype was observed many times. The chain carries TRBV28 and TRBJ2-7; no clear D gene. Germline V gene sequence: CDR1 MDHEN, CDR2 SYDVKM. The V end lost 3 bases, the J end lost 5 bases, and 11 bases lay between the germline ends. The CDR3 is made up of 13 amino acids. The CDR3 here is CASSLVRTHEQYF. The CDR3 DNA reads TGTGCCAGCAGTTTGGTCAGGACCCACGAGCAGTACTTC.

This clonotype appeared many times. This chain uses TRBV7-2 with TRBJ1-3; TRBD1 aligns across 8 bases. The CDR3 extends over 17 amino acids. The trim removed 0 bases at V and 2 bases at J, leaving 6 bases unmatched. Looked up from germline, CDR1 is SGHTA and CDR2 is FQGNSA. As DNA, the CDR3 is TGTGCCAGCAGCTTAGCTTCGACAGGGGTTGCTGGAAACACCATATATTTT. Translation: CASSLASTGVAGNTIYF.